This TCR beta chain is drawn from a study of somatic mutations in cytotoxic T cells in rheumatoid arthritis (TCRdb year 2017). With respect to the entire study: Peripheral blood (about 28 ml EDTA) was collected from patients immediately after diagnosis and before any treatment began. The median ages of the patient and control groups were essentially identical. The study asked whether expanded CD8+ T-cell clones in newly diagnosed, untreated rheumatoid arthritis carry somatic mutations, and used TCRB deep sequencing to characterize clonality. TCRB deep sequencing was performed for under 75 rheumatoid arthritis patients and about 20 healthy controls. Some T-cell populations stained with V beta antibodies were sorted by flow on a FACSAria II or Sony SH800 to nearly 100% purity, with sorted V beta1+ cells additionally subjected to TCRB sequencing.

Comments on this clone: No cognate antigen has been identified for it. Per-nucleotide qualities are absent, and no much larger clonotype sits a single base away.

The CDR3 sequence holds 12 residues, the cysteine and phenylalanine included. Just CDR3 DNA is preserved here, 36 bases in frame from base 1. As encoded in the germline V gene, CDR1 is MDHEN while CDR2 is SYDVKM. Trimming at the junction amounts to 2 bases on V and 11 bases on J, and the germline ends lie 12 bases apart. CD4+ and CD8+ cells were isolated by positive magnetic bead selection on an AutoMACS, and purity was checked by flow cytometry. A TCR V beta antibody panel was used in flow cytometry to screen first for clonal expansions, which were then characterized by TCRB deep sequencing of sorted CD8+ fractions. Peripheral blood mononuclear cells were isolated by Ficoll-Paque PLUS density gradient separation. DNA from CD4-enriched, CD8-enriched or PBMC samples was extracted using Nucleospin Tissue or Tissue XS kits and then quantified on a Qubit 2.0 fluorometer. General conclusions and limits of the study: Viral specificity could not be ruled out by absence from virus-specific databases, and the antigen targets of the expanded CD8+ clones remained unknown. Rheumatoid arthritis patients and age-matched healthy controls did not significantly differ in CD8+ T-cell clonality. Healthy controls showed no age-related increase in CD8+ clonality, whereas patients did (Spearman r ≈ 0.5). In 8 out of 65 patients, more than 20% of CD8+ cells belonged to the largest CD8+ clone, while several identical CD8+ TCRB sequences were shared between blood and synovial fluid. The slight underrepresentation of TRBV07 in patients was not corrected for multiple comparisons.

TCRB CDR3 sequencing used the immunoSEQ assay on genomic DNA. As for how the authors treated the data: Published virus-specific TCRB sequences were compared with patient CD8+ clones larger than 1%, and only a few matches were found. Only productive TCRB rearrangements were included in the analyses. A clone was defined by a unique TCRB CDR3 sequence, and clonality was computed as a productive clonality index based on Shannon entropy. To calculate repertoire overlap between two samples, the template counts of each clone were considered relative to each sample's total templates. V-gene usage from TCRB sequencing and V-gene usage measured by flow cytometry were correlated (Spearman r of around 0.6). Entries here come from immuneACCESS through TCRdb and include only in-frame sequences with V and J called. Some clones fail to appear in such tables; in the studies checked, an unresolved V gene covers under half of the shortfall, and the cause of the remainder is unknown. D and trimming come from the DNA, and the V and J calls and clone size come from that table. The sample data list some 20,000 clones, and around 63% of these were observed just once. The ten largest clones take up 15% to 20% of the sample.

The rearranged segments are TRBV28 and TRBJ1-1; no D gene call is confident. The sample comprised CD8+ T cells sorted from blood. The receptor's source is an adult with rheumatoid arthritis. The nucleotides are TGTGCCAGCAGTTTACAGGCCCGGCGGGCTTTCTTT. Translated, it reads CASSLQARRAFF.